The 20 T cell receptor beta chains below were found in one sample sequenced in a study of cytomegalovirus exposure and HLA in healthy donors. Clones were read by immunoSEQ multiplex PCR, and TCRdb kept only the in-frame ones, dropping some. The sample contains about 130,000 clones, approximately 89% of which appear only once. Sequenced material: PBMCs. Receptors originate from a woman aged 18-35 years in good health and CMV-seronegative.

V gene TRBV27 combines with J gene TRBJ2-1; the D gene is possibly TRBD2 (5 bases). The germline gives CDR1 MNHEY, CDR2 SMNVEV (reference sequence). CDR3 size: 14 residues. The V end lost 3 bases, the J end lost 7 bases, and 13 bases lay between the germline ends. CDR3 sequence reads: CASSFGTRQNEQFF. Written as DNA, the CDR3 is TGTGCCAGCAGTTTCGGAACTAGACAAAATGAGCAGTTCTTC.

The genes are TRBV5-1 and TRBJ1-1, with no clear D. The CDR3 contains 12 residues. The V gene lost 4 bases and the J gene lost 5 bases, with 9 bases spanning the gap. Looked up from germline, CDR1 is SGHRS and CDR2 is YFSETQ. The DNA for the CDR3 is TGCGCCAGCAGCCCCCCGGGGACTGAAGCTTTCTTT. This encodes CASSPPGTEAFF.

This clone has ten or more counts. This chain uses TRBV2 with TRBJ2-2, with no clear D. This CDR3 is 13 amino acids long. Trimming stripped 9 bases from V and 1 base from J, with 9 bases between. Germline CDR1 reads SNHLY; CDR2 reads FYNNEI. CDR3 bases: TGTGCCAGAGCGCAAGAGAACACCGGGGAGCTGTTTTTT. Protein product: CARAQENTGELFF.

J is TRBJ2-1 and V is TRBV6-5, with a weak D call TRBD2 (6 bases). The CDR3 sequence is 15 residues long. In germline, CDR1 is MNHEY, CDR2 SVGAGI. V was cut by 5 bases and J by 0 bases, with 11 bases left in between. CDR3 coding DNA: TGTGCCAGCAGTCCCACCGGGAGCTCCTACAATGAGCAGTTCTTC. It specifies CASSPTGSSYNEQFF.

The chain joins TRBV10-1 to TRBJ2-3; D possibly corresponds to TRBD1 (5 bases). The CDR3 is 15 residues long. Germline V gene sequence: CDR1 WNHNN, CDR2 SYGVQD (reference sequence). V was clipped by 0 bases and J by 5 bases, with 12 bases between them. The DNA of the CDR3 is TGCGCCAGCAGTGAGTCGGGCAGGGTGTTAGATACGCAGTATTTT. It encodes CASSESGRVLDTQYF.

V and J are TRBV4-1 and TRBJ2-1; weak D call: TRBD2 (6 bases). The length of the CDR3 is 16 residues. Germline V gives CDR1 MGHRA, CDR2 YSYEKL. V was shortened by 0 bases and J by 10 bases, with 19 bases between the two germline ends. This CDR3 is CASSQELRGWFREQFF. CDR3 coding DNA: TGCGCCAGCAGCCAAGAATTGCGGGGTTGGTTTCGCGAGCAGTTCTTC.

J is TRBJ1-5 and V is TRBV7-2, with 7 positions matching TRBD1. CDR1 and CDR2 (germline): SGHTA, FQGNSA. The CDR3 contains 14 residues. With 5 bases clipped from V and 5 bases from J, the junction kept 6 bases outside the gene matches. The CDR3 region is CASSQGGGHQPQHF. CDR3 nucleotides: TGTGCCAGCAGCCAGGGGGGTGGGCATCAGCCCCAGCATTTT.

The sample holds one count of this clone. This chain uses TRBV7-6 with TRBJ1-5; D not certain. CDR1 SGHVS and CDR2 FNYEAQ come from the germline V gene. Trimming stripped 5 bases from V and 3 bases from J, with 8 bases between. This CDR3 is built from 13 residues. The CDR3 loop reads CASSPEPNQPQHF. The DNA of the CDR3 is TGTGCCAGCAGCCCAGAACCCAATCAGCCCCAGCATTTT.

The rearrangement joins TRBV28 to TRBJ2-1, with D possibly being TRBD1 (6 bases). In germline, CDR1 is MDHEN, CDR2 SYDVKM. This CDR3 is built from 17 residues. V lost 4 bases to trimming and J lost 3 bases, with 19 bases between them. CDR3 residues: CASSYKLGQQNYNEQFF. The CDR3 DNA follows: TGTGCCAGCAGTTATAAATTAGGACAGCAGAACTACAATGAGCAGTTCTTC.

The chain couples TRBV30 to TRBJ2-2; TRBD2 agrees at 8 bases. The CDR3 is made up of 14 amino acids. Germline V lookup: CDR1 GTSNPN, CDR2 SVGIG (reference sequence). V lost 2 bases and J lost 5; bases outside the gene matches: 4. For the CDR3, the DNA is TGTGCCTGGAGTTCGATAGCGGGAACCGGGGAGCTGTTTTTT. Encoded protein: CAWSSIAGTGELFF. Based on the CDR3 plus reference TRBV30 and TRBJ2-2, the full variable domain is SQTIHQWPATLVQPVGSPLSLECTVEGTSNPNLYWYRQAAGRGLQLLFYSVGIGQISSEVPQNLSASRPQDRQFILSSKKLLLSDSGFYLCAWSSIAGTGELFFGEGSRLTVL.

V gene TRBV5-4 combines with J gene TRBJ2-7, with TRBD2 matching over 7 bases. Germline CDR1 SGHNT, CDR2 YYREEE (reference sequence). Trimming at V came to 4 bases and at J to 1 base, leaving 5 bases not matched to a gene. The CDR3 has 14 amino acids. The CDR3, as DNA: TGTGCCAGCAGCCTCTGGGGGGGTTCCTACGAGCAGTACGTC. This gives the protein CASSLWGGSYEQYV.

The V gene is TRBV29-1, the J gene TRBJ1-1; D gene ambiguous. From germline, CDR1 is SQVTM and CDR2 ANQGSEA. This CDR3 region has 13 residues. V dropped 4 bases and J dropped 4 bases, with 13 bases sitting between them. The CDR3 loop reads CSVVTAGLTEAFF. The CDR3 DNA sequence: TGCAGCGTTGTAACGGCAGGACTCACTGAAGCTTTCTTT.

DNA of the CDR3: TGTGCCAGCAGTCCCTTAAGGGGGAGCTACAATGAGCAGTTCTTC. Its translation is CASSPLRGSYNEQFF. The V call is TRBV7-9, the J call TRBJ2-1, with D perhaps matching TRBD1 (6 bases). The CDR3 extends over 15 amino acids. Germline V gives CDR1 SEHNR, CDR2 FQNEAQ (reference sequence). Trimming took 6 bases from V and 3 from J, leaving 15 bases between them.

This chain connects TRBV2 to TRBJ1-5; D not resolved. The germline V gene encodes CDR1 SNHLY and CDR2 FYNNEI. The CDR3 has 13 amino acids. Trimming cost V 4 bases and J 6 bases, with 10 bases left between them. CDR3 sequence: CASSVLSLQPQHF. The CDR3 bases are TGTGCCAGCAGTGTCCTCAGTCTTCAGCCCCAGCATTTT.

The chain uses TRBV5-1 and TRBJ2-1, with D unresolved. The V end lost 0 bases, the J end lost 7 bases, and 5 bases lay between the germline ends. Germline V CDR1 and CDR2: SGHRS, YFSETQ. This CDR3 is 12 amino acids long. CDR3 DNA sequence: TGCGCCAGCAGCTTGGCCAGAAATGAGCAGTTCTTC. Translated: CASSLARNEQFF.

This clone was seen a single time. The rearrangement uses TRBV5-1 and TRBJ2-1; tentatively, D is TRBD2 (6 bases). The germline V gene has CDR1 SGHRS and CDR2 YFSETQ. The V gene lost 2 bases and the J gene lost 4 bases, with 7 bases spanning the gap. The CDR3 spans 13 residues. The CDR3 bases are TGCGCCAGCAGCTTCGGGGGTTACAATGAGCAGTTCTTC. Translated: CASSFGGYNEQFF. The full variable domain, its missing parts supplied by reference TRBV5-1 and TRBJ2-1, is KAGVTQTPRYLIKTRGQQVTLSCSPISGHRSVSWYQQTPGQGLQFLFEYFSETQRNKGNFPGRFSGRQFSNSRSEMNVSTLELGDSALYLCASSFGGYNEQFFGPGTRLTVL.

The J gene is TRBJ1-3, the V gene TRBV6-1, with D perhaps TRBD1 (5 bases). The CDR3 spans 13 residues. From germline, CDR1 is MNHNS and CDR2 SASEGT. The V end was cut by 6 bases, the J end by 2 bases, with 8 bases between. The CDR3 spells CASRTETGNTIYF. DNA for the CDR3: TGTGCCAGCAGGACAGAGACTGGAAACACCATATATTTT.

V usage is TRBV14 and J usage is TRBJ1-4; D is possibly TRBD1 (5 bases). From germline, CDR1 is SGHDN and CDR2 FVKESK. V was pared by 2 bases and J by 0 bases, with 10 bases between. The CDR3 covers 16 residues. CDR3 sequence (DNA): TGTGCCAGCAGCCAATTCAGGGTGACAACTAATGAAAAACTGTTTTTT. Translating gives CASSQFRVTTNEKLFF.

This chain links TRBV4-2 with TRBJ1-3; the D gene is possibly TRBD1 (6 bases). Deletions cut 4 bases from V and 1 base from J, with 11 bases between. The CDR3 is 15 residues long. CDR1 and CDR2 from the germline V gene are LGHNA and YNFKEQ. The CDR3 is CASSPTGLSGNTIYF. DNA of the CDR3: TGTGCCAGCAGCCCTACAGGGTTATCTGGAAACACCATATATTTT.

This clone appeared once. The V call is TRBV28, the J call TRBJ2-7; possible D gene TRBD2, 6 bases. The germline V gene encodes CDR1 MDHEN and CDR2 SYDVKM. The CDR3 sequence is 15 residues long. V was pared by 3 bases and J by 2 bases, with 14 bases between. The CDR3 nucleotides are TGTGCCAGCAGTTTCCGGGGTAGCGGACCCTACGAGCAGTACTTC. Translation: CASSFRGSGPYEQYF.